The 9 T cell receptor beta chains given below trace back to one sample, sequenced in a study of CD8 T cells in Susac syndrome. With random hexamers, roughly 0.45 to 1 ug RNA was reverse transcribed. Each CDR3 protein is one row after TCRdb ran MiXCR on the immunoSEQ multiplex PCR reads. The table has 200,000 to 250,000 distinct CDR3 sequences, around nine tenths seen once. Sequenced: CD8+ T cells from PBMCs. The receptors originated from a human donor with multiple sclerosis.

The chain employs TRBV20-1 and TRBJ2-7; D gene ambiguous. The V gene's germline CDR1 is DFQATT and CDR2 SNEGSKA (reference sequence). The CDR3 is made up of 15 amino acids. V lost 2 bases to trimming and J lost 3 bases, with 17 bases between them. The CDR3 protein is CSARRLKELNYEQYF. In DNA, the CDR3 is TGCAGTGCTAGAAGGCTAAAAGAGCTGAACTACGAGCAGTACTTC.

The chain recombines TRBV30 with TRBJ1-2, with D possibly matching TRBD1 (5 bases). Germline loops: CDR1 GTSNPN, CDR2 SVGIG (reference sequence). The CDR3 runs 12 residues. V gave up 1 base and J gave up 7 bases, with 10 bases separating them. The CDR3 here is CAWSAGGAGYTF. The CDR3 coding sequence is TGTGCCTGGAGTGCGGGAGGGGCTGGCTACACCTTC. Using reference TRBV30 and TRBJ1-2 for the parts outside the CDR3, the full variable domain is SQTIHQWPATLVQPVGSPLSLECTVEGTSNPNLYWYRQAAGRGLQLLFYSVGIGQISSEVPQNLSASRPQDRQFILSSKKLLLSDSGFYLCAWSAGGAGYTFGSGTRLTVV.

This chain joins TRBV19 and TRBJ1-2; tentatively, D is TRBD1 (5 bases). Trimming removed 4 bases at V and 6 bases at J, with 6 bases between. The germline gives CDR1 LNHDA, CDR2 SQIVND (reference sequence). CDR3 size: 11 residues. CDR3 coding DNA: TGTGCCAGTAGTACGACAGATGGCTACACCTTC. This encodes CASSTTDGYTF. The whole variable domain, filled in from reference TRBV19 and TRBJ1-2, reads DGGITQSPKYLFRKEGQNVTLSCEQNLNHDAMYWYRQDPGQGLRLIYYSQIVNDFQKGDIAEGYSVSREKKESFPLTVTSAQKNPTAFYLCASSTTDGYTFGSGTRLTVV.

The chain couples TRBV4-1 to TRBJ1-2; 7 bases fit TRBD1. CDR3 length equals 15 residues. With V trimmed by 4 bases and J by 8 bases, 13 bases remained unmatched. Germline CDR1 and CDR2: MGHRA and YSYEKL. The CDR3 coding sequence is TGCGCCAGCAGCCCTGTCCGGGGACAGACCGTAGGCTACACCTTC. Amino acids: CASSPVRGQTVGYTF.

The chain is built from TRBV29-1 and TRBJ1-3, with 7 bases that match TRBD1. CDR3 length: 17 amino acids. The J segment lost 0 bases and the V segment lost 0 bases, leaving 8 bases of the junction unmatched. Germline lookup yields CDR1 SQVTM and CDR2 ANQGSEA. The CDR3 DNA sequence: TGCAGCGTTGAAGATGGGGGGACAGCCGTCTCTGGAAACACCATATATTTT. Its protein is CSVEDGGTAVSGNTIYF.

The chain links TRBV29-1 to TRBJ2-1, with D perhaps assigned TRBD1 or TRBD2 (5 bases each). V gave up 4 bases and J gave up 7 bases, with 20 bases separating them. Germline V lookup: CDR1 SQVTM, CDR2 ANQGSEA. The length of the CDR3 is 15 residues. DNA for the CDR3: TGCAGCGTTGTTGGGACGGCCAGTACTGGGAATGAGCAGTTCTTC. Translated, it gives CSVVGTASTGNEQFF.

This clonotype came up a few times. CDR3 coding DNA: TGCAGTGCTAGGGAGGGTAGGCCCTCCTCCTCCTACGAGCAGTACTTC. As protein: CSAREGRPSSSYEQYF. The rearrangement joins TRBV20-1 to TRBJ2-7; TRBD2 is a possible D gene (6 bases). CDR1 and CDR2 from the germline V gene are DFQATT and SNEGSKA (reference sequence). V lost 3 bases and J 0 bases, leaving 18 bases between the germline ends. The CDR3 loop spans 16 amino acids.

The chain employs TRBV7-9 and TRBJ2-7, with a weak D call TRBD1 (6 bases). V shed 2 bases and J shed 2 bases, with 13 bases lying between them. The CDR3 loop spans 15 amino acids. Germline loops: CDR1 SEHNR, CDR2 FQNEAQ (reference sequence). The chain's CDR3 is CASSLKTGPAYEQYF. The CDR3 region has the DNA TGTGCCAGCAGCTTAAAGACAGGACCTGCCTACGAGCAGTACTTC.

The chain is built from TRBV4-3 and TRBJ2-1; possibly TRBD2 for D (6 bases). V dropped 0 bases and J dropped 5 bases, with 11 bases sitting between them. This CDR3 comprises 15 residues. CDR1 LGHNA and CDR2 YSLEER come from the germline V gene. In DNA form, the CDR3 reads TGCGCCAGCAGCCAAGAGGGAGGTCTCGACAATGAGCAGTTCTTC. Translating gives CASSQEGGLDNEQFF.